Following are 5 T cell receptor beta chains from one sample sequenced in a study of shared clonotypes between healthy human individuals. Here immunoSEQ multiplex PCR was the method, and the copy in TCRdb shows in-frame clones only, minus some. The profile shows a few million clones, approximately 96% of them singletons. What was sequenced was naive CD4+ T cells sorted from blood. As to subset: CD45RA+ positively selected. The receptors come from a man younger than 35 in good health.

The V call is TRBV30, the J call TRBJ1-5; 8 nucleotides match TRBD1. Trimming took 2 bases from V and 6 from J; bases not matched to a gene: 6. CDR1 and CDR2 from the germline V gene are GTSNPN and SVGIG (reference sequence). This CDR3 has 14 residues. In DNA form, the CDR3 reads TGTGCCTGGAGTCCTGACAGGGGCGGTCAGCCCCAGCATTTT. Translating gives CAWSPDRGGQPQHF. The whole variable domain, remainder taken from reference TRBV30 and TRBJ1-5, is SQTIHQWPATLVQPVGSPLSLECTVEGTSNPNLYWYRQAAGRGLQLLFYSVGIGQISSEVPQNLSASRPQDRQFILSSKKLLLSDSGFYLCAWSPDRGGQPQHFGDGTRLSIL.

V and J are TRBV9 and TRBJ1-2, with 9 bases that match TRBD1. J was trimmed by 3 bases and V by 3 bases; bases with no gene match: 9. Germline loops: CDR1 SGDLS, CDR2 YYNGEE. The CDR3 is made up of 16 amino acids. The CDR3 here is CASSENRDREDYGYTF. The CDR3 DNA reads as TGTGCCAGCAGCGAGAACCGGGACAGGGAGGACTATGGCTACACCTTC.

The genes are TRBV30 and TRBJ1-1; the D gene is possibly TRBD1 (5 bases). V lost 3 bases, J lost 8 bases, and 16 bases lay in between. The V gene's germline CDR1 is GTSNPN and CDR2 SVGIG (reference sequence). The CDR3 length is 13 residues. The CDR3: CAWRQGGTTEAFF. In nucleotides, the CDR3 is TGTGCCTGGAGGCAGGGAGGGACTACGGAAGCTTTCTTT.

A single count supports this clone. The chain uses TRBV19 and TRBJ2-7, with D hard to call. Germline V gene lookup returns CDR1 LNHDA and CDR2 SQIVND (reference sequence). This CDR3 has 12 amino acids. V was pared by 3 bases and J by 7 bases, with 10 bases between. The CDR3 nucleotides are TGTGCCAGTAGTATTGTAGTGGGAGAGCAGTACTTC. Translated: CASSIVVGEQYF.

Concerning this clone itself: This CDR3 is also generated by other DNA sequences in the sample. This rearrangement joins TRBV30 to TRBJ2-5; D is unclear. With 5 bases removed from V and 2 bases from J, the gap between germline ends came to 6 bases. The CDR3 runs 11 residues. Looked up from germline, CDR1 is GTSNPN and CDR2 is SVGIG (reference sequence). CDR3 sequence reads: CAWGRQETQYF. As DNA, the CDR3 is TGTGCCTGGGGAAGACAAGAGACCCAGTACTTC.